The 14 T cell receptor beta chains in this list originate from one sample, sequenced in a study of blood T cell repertoires in COVID-19. Assay used: immunoSEQ multiplex PCR; TCRdb lists only in-frame clones, some missing. This sample yields roughly 280,000 clones, of which 85% to 90% are seen a single time; under 2.5% belongs to the top ten. Sequencing was carried out using PBMCs or T cells enriched from blood (not recorded which). The receptors derive from a woman between 18 and 29 years old who had recovered from COVID-19.

This chain joins TRBV7-3 and TRBJ2-3; D possibly corresponds to TRBD1 (5 bases). Trimming stripped 2 bases from V and 0 bases from J, with 9 bases between. The CDR3 loop spans 15 amino acids. CDR1 and CDR2 from the germline V gene are SGHTA and FQGTGA. CDR3: CASSLSGFSTDTQYF. The CDR3 DNA reads TGTGCCAGCAGCTTATCAGGGTTCAGCACAGATACGCAGTATTTT.

The gene calls are TRBV7-9 and TRBJ2-5; TRBD2 aligns across 8 bases. The junction had 1 base not matched to a gene; V was cut back by 2 bases and J by 5 bases. Germline CDR1 reads SEHNR; CDR2 reads FQNEAQ (reference sequence). This CDR3 contains 13 residues. The CDR3 loop is CASSLTGGETQYF. The CDR3 DNA follows: TGTGCCAGCAGCTTAACGGGAGGGGAGACCCAGTACTTC.

The chain carries TRBV29-1 and TRBJ1-1; maybe TRBD1 (5 bases). This CDR3 has 12 residues. Germline values: CDR1 SQVTM, CDR2 ANQGSEA. With 2 bases removed from V and 3 bases from J, the gap between germline ends came to 7 bases. Written as DNA, the CDR3 is TGCAGCGTTGAACGGGGGGACACTGAAGCTTTCTTT. This translates into CSVERGDTEAFF.

The rearrangement links TRBV7-8 to TRBJ2-3; D gene unclear. Germline V lookup: CDR1 SGHVS, CDR2 FQNEAQ. The CDR3 covers 14 residues. V was clipped by 5 bases and J by 0 bases, with 9 bases between them. The CDR3 spells CASSQIASTDTQYF. The CDR3 bases are TGTGCCAGCAGCCAGATAGCTAGCACAGATACGCAGTATTTT. Full variable domain (missing parts from reference TRBV7-8 and TRBJ2-3): GAGVSQSPRYKVAKRGQDVALRCDPISGHVSLFWYQQALGQGPEFLTYFQNEAQLDKSGLPSDRFFAERPEGSVSTLKIQRTQQEDSAVYLCASSQIASTDTQYFGPGTRLTVL.

The V call is TRBV10-3, the J call TRBJ1-5; tentatively, D is TRBD1 (5 bases). With 10 bases removed from V and 4 bases from J, the gap between germline ends came to 11 bases. The germline V gene has CDR1 ENHRY and CDR2 SYGVKD. The CDR3 runs to 12 residues. CDR3 residues: CATWEGNQPQHF. CDR3 sequence (DNA): TGTGCCACCTGGGAGGGGAATCAGCCCCAGCATTTT.

The CDR3 DNA reads as TGTGCCAGCAGCCAGGACTGGCGAGGCACAGATACGCAGTATTTT. Amino acid sequence: CASSQDWRGTDTQYF. The chain is built from TRBV7-6 and TRBJ2-3, with a tentative D call TRBD2 (5 bases). Deletions cut 5 bases from V and 1 base from J, with 13 bases between. The V gene's germline CDR1 is SGHVS and CDR2 FNYEAQ. The CDR3 spans 15 residues.

As DNA, the CDR3 is TGTGCCACCCGTTCGGTCCGTACCGGGACAGGGCATGGCTACACCTTC. This codes for CATRSVRTGTGHGYTF. The V and J genes are TRBV11-2 and TRBJ1-2; the match to TRBD1 covers 9 bases. Germline CDR1 and CDR2: SGHAT and FQNNGV. The ends lost 10 bases at V and 6 bases at J; junction bases unmatched: 18. The CDR3 is 16 amino acids.

This clone occurred many times. The chain carries TRBV28 and TRBJ2-7; TRBD2 matches 7 bases. J gave up 5 bases and V 6 bases, and 10 bases lay outside the gene matches. The germline V gene encodes CDR1 MDHEN and CDR2 SYDVKM. The CDR3 totals 14 residues. The CDR3 sequence is CASRAPGGSNEQYF. The CDR3 DNA reads as TGTGCCAGCAGAGCACCCGGGGGGAGCAACGAGCAGTACTTC.

This clone was counted a few times. V usage is TRBV7-9 and J usage is TRBJ1-2; a possible D gene is TRBD1 (5 bases). The V gene's germline CDR1 is SEHNR and CDR2 FQNEAQ (reference sequence). The CDR3 covers 14 residues. V was cut by 4 bases and J by 4 bases, with 13 bases left in between. CDR3 in amino acids: CASSSGRGFYGYTF. The CDR3 nucleotides are TGTGCCAGCAGCTCGGGGCGGGGATTCTATGGCTACACCTTC.

The chain joins TRBV15 to TRBJ1-1; 8 bases match TRBD1. CDR3 length: 16 amino acids. Germline lookup yields CDR1 LNHNV and CDR2 YYDKDF (reference sequence). V was clipped by 8 bases and J by 1 base; unmatched bases: 12. CDR3 coding DNA: TGTGCCACCGGACAGGGCTTTACTATACCGAACACTGAAGCTTTCTTT. Encoded protein: CATGQGFTIPNTEAFF.

The chain has TRBV6-5 and TRBJ1-5, with D perhaps TRBD1 (6 bases). Germline CDR1 MNHEY, CDR2 SVGAGI. The CDR3 is made up of 13 amino acids. V was trimmed by 4 bases and J by 7 bases, leaving 11 bases between them. For the CDR3, the DNA is TGTGCCAGCAGTTCAGGGGTCTCACAGCCCCAGCATTTT. It specifies CASSSGVSQPQHF.

The chain is built from TRBV4-2 and TRBJ2-2; perhaps TRBD2 as D (5 bases). CDR3 size: 15 residues. Germline lookup yields CDR1 LGHNA and CDR2 YNFKEQ. Between the trimmed V and J ends, which lost 1 base and 6 bases, there was a span of 12 bases. In DNA form, the CDR3 reads TGTGCCAGCAGCCAAGGTTCGGCTAGCCCCGGGGAGCTGTTTTTT. Translated, it gives CASSQGSASPGELFF.

The chain has TRBV12-3 or TRBV12-4 and TRBJ1-2; 7 nucleotides align to TRBD1. The CDR3 runs 13 residues. V was clipped by 5 bases and J by 3 bases; unmatched bases: 3. CDR3 bases: TGTGCCAGCAGTGATACAGGGGACTATGGCTACACCTTC. Translated: CASSDTGDYGYTF.

This clone was recorded once. J is TRBJ2-3 and V is TRBV3-1 (or the pseudogene TRBV3-2); possibly TRBD1 for D (5 bases). Germline V CDR1 and CDR2: LGHDT, YNNKEL (reference sequence). Trimming left V 2 bases short and J 0 bases short, with 15 bases between. The CDR3 loop spans 17 amino acids. The CDR3 sequence is CASSQWAFQGSTDTQYF. For the CDR3, the DNA is TGTGCCAGCAGCCAATGGGCCTTTCAGGGTAGCACAGATACGCAGTATTTT.